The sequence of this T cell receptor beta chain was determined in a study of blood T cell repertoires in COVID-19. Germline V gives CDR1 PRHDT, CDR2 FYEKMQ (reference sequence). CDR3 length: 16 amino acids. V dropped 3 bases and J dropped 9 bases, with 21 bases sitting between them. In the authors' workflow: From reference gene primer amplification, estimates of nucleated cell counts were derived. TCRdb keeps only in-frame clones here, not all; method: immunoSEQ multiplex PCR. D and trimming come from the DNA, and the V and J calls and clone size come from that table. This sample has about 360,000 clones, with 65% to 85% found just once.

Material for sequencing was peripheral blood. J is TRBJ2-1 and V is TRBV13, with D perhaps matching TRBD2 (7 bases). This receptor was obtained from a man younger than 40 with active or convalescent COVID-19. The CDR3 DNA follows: TGTGCCAGCAGCTTGGGGGGGCCCTACACCTCACGTGAGCAGTTCTTC. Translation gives CASSLGGPYTSREQFF.